This TCR beta chain was captured in a study of cytomegalovirus exposure and HLA in healthy donors. Unmatched junction bases numbered 12, after V lost 6 bases and J lost 8 bases. In germline, CDR1 is MNHEY, CDR2 SMNVEV (reference sequence). The CDR3 is 14 amino acids. PCR employed 60 Vbeta and 13 Jbeta primers. The table came from immunoSEQ multiplex PCR; TCRdb's copy has only in-frame clones and leaves some out. This sample carries about 95,000 clones, around four fifths of them seen once, and the ten largest clones take less than 5%. The genes are TRBV27 and TRBJ1-2; the match to TRBD1 covers 7 bases. Sequenced: PBMCs. This clonotype was sampled from a middle-aged woman in good health and CMV-seronegative. For the CDR3, the DNA is TGTGCCAGCAGAGGAACGGGACAGACTCACGGCTACACCTTC. Residues: CASRGTGQTHGYTF.